This TCR beta chain stems from a study of blood T cell repertoires in COVID-19. Study-wide context: The study drew acute and convalescent COVID-19 samples from the United States, Italy and Spain. Sources were T cells, B-cell-depleted T cells, or PBMCs; the material itself was cDNA or gDNA.

V shed 2 bases and J 9 bases; nucleotides not matched to a gene: 12. Per the germline V gene, CDR1 is SGDLS and CDR2 is YYNGEE. The CDR3 is 15 residues long. Per the original methods: Estimation of nucleated cell counts relied on the amplification of reference gene primers. Profiled with immunoSEQ multiplex PCR; TCRdb holds only in-frame clones, not every one. The D gene and trimming were derived from the DNA, and the V and J assignments and clone size from that table. This sample yields around 94,000 clones, of which approximately 88% are seen a single time; roughly 4.1% belongs to the top ten. The V call is TRBV9, the J call TRBJ2-5; TRBD2 agrees at 8 bases. The sequence derives from a human donor in a cohort sampled during active COVID-19. Material: peripheral blood. The CDR3 region is CASSVGGGQETAQYF. For the CDR3, the DNA is TGTGCCAGCAGCGTGGGCGGGGGGCAAGAGACGGCCCAGTACTTC.